These 14 T cell receptor beta chains were sequenced from one sample in a study of T cell responses to AZD1222 COVID-19 vaccine. The repertoire was sequenced with immunoSEQ multiplex PCR; TCRdb's copy has only in-frame clones and lacks some. The sample consists of 65,000 to 70,000 clones, approximately 80% of them appearing once. The specimen was peripheral blood, collected on day 0 of AZD1222 vaccination. The receptors come from an adult in good health.

This clone was seen only once. V is TRBV9 and J is TRBJ1-3; a weak D match, TRBD1 (6 bases). Germline V CDR1 and CDR2: SGDLS, YYNGEE. The CDR3 runs to 16 residues. Trimming left V 4 bases short and J 4 bases short, with 18 bases between. DNA for the CDR3: TGTGCCAGCAGCCCTGAAGGGGGACTAGGAGGAAACACCATATATTTT. This translates into CASSPEGGLGGNTIYF.

V usage is TRBV6-1 and J usage is TRBJ1-5; 7 nucleotides align to TRBD1. Germline V gives CDR1 MNHNS, CDR2 SASEGT. The CDR3 loop spans 15 amino acids. Trimming cost V 2 bases and J 9 bases; bases outside gene matches: 10. The DNA of the CDR3 is TGTGCCAGCAGTGAAAGGACAGGAGATTTCCGGCCCCAGCATTTT. It yields the protein CASSERTGDFRPQHF.

The chain recombines TRBV12-5 with TRBJ1-1; no clear D gene. This CDR3 comprises 15 residues. V lost 5 bases to trimming and J lost 3 bases, with 16 bases between them. Germline CDR1 reads LGHNT; CDR2 reads FRNRAP. The DNA for the CDR3 is TGTGCTAGTGGTATACAACGGGTGACCCACACTGAAGCTTTCTTT. This encodes CASGIQRVTHTEAFF.

The chain has TRBV4-1 and TRBJ2-7; D gene uncertain. V was clipped by 2 bases and J by 3 bases, with 14 bases between them. This CDR3 is 15 amino acids long. Germline CDR1 and CDR2: MGHRA and YSYEKL. CDR3 sequence: CASSQRNSFLYEQYF. The CDR3 DNA follows: TGCGCCAGCAGCCAACGAAACAGTTTTCTCTACGAGCAGTACTTC.

The chain combines TRBV2 with TRBJ2-2, with unresolved D. The V gene lost 4 bases and the J gene lost 9 bases, with 9 bases spanning the gap. There are 12 residues in the CDR3. Germline lookup yields CDR1 SNHLY and CDR2 FYNNEI. The CDR3 here is CASSVGARELFF. Here the CDR3 DNA reads TGTGCCAGCAGTGTCGGAGCGCGGGAGCTGTTTTTT.

The V gene is TRBV5-1, the J gene TRBJ1-1, with D perhaps TRBD1 (6 bases). Germline V gene data show CDR1 as SGHRS and CDR2 as YFSETQ. The CDR3 covers 15 residues. Trimming stripped 4 bases from V and 5 bases from J, with 18 bases between. The chain's CDR3 is CASSPKLTGGTEAFF. In nucleotides, the CDR3 is TGCGCCAGCAGCCCGAAGCTGACAGGCGGAACTGAAGCTTTCTTT.

This chain links TRBV5-1 with TRBJ1-2; no firm D call. This CDR3 is built from 12 residues. Germline CDR1 is SGHRS and CDR2 is YFSETQ. The ends were cut back, 1 base at V and 6 bases at J, with 7 bases in the middle. In nucleotides, the CDR3 is TGCGCCAGCAGCTTGACAGCGGATGGCTACACCTTC. Translated, it gives CASSLTADGYTF.

The count of this clone is one. The rearrangement joins TRBV5-1 to TRBJ2-2; D possibly matches TRBD1 or TRBD2 (6 bases each). The CDR3 runs 14 residues. Germline V gives CDR1 SGHRS, CDR2 YFSETQ. The ends were cut back, 7 bases at V and 3 bases at J, with 13 bases in the middle. CDR3 coding DNA: TGCGCCAGCTCTCCGGGGGCCCACACCGGGGAGCTGTTTTTT. Translated: CASSPGAHTGELFF.

This chain connects TRBV3-1 (or the pseudogene TRBV3-2) to TRBJ2-2, with TRBD1 as a possible D gene (6 bases). Germline CDR1 and CDR2: LGHDT and YNNKEL (reference sequence). This CDR3 contains 15 residues. Trimming pared 2 bases from V and 3 bases from J, leaving 10 bases between. CDR3 DNA: TGTGCCAGCAGCCAATCAGGGGTGCACACCGGGGAGCTGTTTTTT. Translating it yields CASSQSGVHTGELFF.

J is TRBJ1-2 and V is TRBV5-8, with 8 bases aligning to TRBD1. CDR3 size: 15 residues. V was pared by 4 bases and J by 3 bases, with 8 bases of the junction left unmatched. The germline V gene encodes CDR1 SGHTS and CDR2 YDEGEE. This chain's CDR3 is CASSLGQGMDYGYTF. As DNA, the CDR3 is TGTGCCAGCAGCCTAGGACAGGGAATGGACTATGGCTACACCTTC. The whole variable domain, filled in from reference TRBV5-8 and TRBJ1-2, reads EAGVTQSPTHLIKTRGQQATLRCSPISGHTSVYWYQQALGLGLQFLLWYDEGEERNRGNFPPRFSGRQFPNYSSELNVNALELEDSALYLCASSLGQGMDYGYTFGSGTRLTVV.

The chain combines TRBV7-7 with TRBJ2-2, with 9 positions matching TRBD1. The CDR3 extends over 18 amino acids. With 5 bases clipped from V and 5 bases from J, the junction kept 15 bases outside the gene matches. CDR1 and CDR2 (germline): SSHAT, FNYEAQ (reference sequence). The CDR3 is CASSPGPPQGAKTGELFF. The CDR3 region has the DNA TGTGCCAGCAGCCCAGGCCCCCCACAGGGGGCAAAAACCGGGGAGCTGTTTTTT.

The CDR3 protein is CASSLAARGFLETQYF. The CDR3 DNA reads as TGCGCCAGCAGCTTGGCCGCTCGGGGCTTTTTGGAGACCCAGTACTTC. The rearrangement joins TRBV5-1 to TRBJ2-5; tentatively, D is TRBD1 or TRBD2 (5 bases each). The ends were cut back, 0 bases at V and 5 bases at J, with 17 bases in the middle. The CDR3 sequence is 16 residues long. Germline V gene sequence: CDR1 SGHRS, CDR2 YFSETQ. Supplemented by reference TRBV5-1 and TRBJ2-5, the full variable domain reads KAGVTQTPRYLIKTRGQQVTLSCSPISGHRSVSWYQQTPGQGLQFLFEYFSETQRNKGNFPGRFSGRQFSNSRSEMNVSTLELGDSALYLCASSLAARGFLETQYFGPGTRLLVL.

The rearrangement links TRBV11-2 to TRBJ2-7; 9 bases are shared with TRBD1. The germline V gene has CDR1 SGHAT and CDR2 FQNNGV. This CDR3 contains 18 residues. With 2 bases clipped from V and 3 bases from J, the junction kept 14 bases outside the gene matches. CDR3 sequence reads: CASSLTVGERTGDYEQYF. The CDR3 bases are TGTGCCAGCAGCTTAACAGTCGGGGAAAGGACAGGGGACTACGAGCAGTACTTC.

V gene TRBV9 combines with J gene TRBJ2-1, with 13 positions matching TRBD2. This CDR3 has 16 residues. Trimming cost V 3 bases and J 10 bases; bases outside gene matches: 10. Germline CDR1 is SGDLS and CDR2 is YYNGEE. The CDR3 bases are TGTGCCAGCAGCGCCCTACCGGGACTAGCGGGGCAGGAGCAGTTCTTC. This sequence encodes CASSALPGLAGQEQFF.